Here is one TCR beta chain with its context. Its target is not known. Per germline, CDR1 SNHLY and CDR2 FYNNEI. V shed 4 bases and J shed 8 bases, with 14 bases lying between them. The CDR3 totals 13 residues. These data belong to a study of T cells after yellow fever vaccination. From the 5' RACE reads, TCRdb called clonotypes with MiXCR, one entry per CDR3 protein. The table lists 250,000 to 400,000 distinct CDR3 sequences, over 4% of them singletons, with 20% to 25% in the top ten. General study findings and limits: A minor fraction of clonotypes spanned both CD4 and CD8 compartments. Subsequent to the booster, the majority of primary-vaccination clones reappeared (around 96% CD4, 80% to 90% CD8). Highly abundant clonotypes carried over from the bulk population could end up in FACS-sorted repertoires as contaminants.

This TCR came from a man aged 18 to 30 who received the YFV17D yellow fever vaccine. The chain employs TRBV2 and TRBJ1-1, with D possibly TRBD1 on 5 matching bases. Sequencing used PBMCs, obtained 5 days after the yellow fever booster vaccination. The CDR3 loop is CASSGDVQGEAFF. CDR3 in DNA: TGTGCCAGCAGTGGGGACGTACAAGGAGAAGCTTTCTTT.